This TCR beta chain was obtained from a study of read filtering for tumor transcriptome and immune sequencing. Study background: Mean patient age was 65.9 years, range about 47 to 90; 17 male, around 14 female. RNA-seq yielded only 85 to 1273 TCR reads, IR-seq about 3.5 to 10.27 million.

The germline gives CDR1 DFQATT, CDR2 SNEGSKA (reference sequence). This CDR3 contains 11 residues. Every patient had bone marrow sampled while the disease was active. This clonotype was counted ten times or more. Molecular barcoded adaptors covering alpha/delta and beta/gamma chains were used on about 390 ng RNA. A single record per CDR3 protein comes from TCRdb applying MiXCR to the reads. The sample records around 130,000 distinct CDR3 sequences, 10% to 15% being singletons. The TCR comes from a donor at least 40 years old with multiple myeloma. The material sequenced was a population of CD138-negative cells sorted from bone marrow. The chain has TRBV20-1 and TRBJ2-5, with D uncertain. The CDR3 DNA is TGCAGGGGAAGTAGTGGTGAGACCCAGTACTTC. This sequence encodes CRGSSGETQYF.